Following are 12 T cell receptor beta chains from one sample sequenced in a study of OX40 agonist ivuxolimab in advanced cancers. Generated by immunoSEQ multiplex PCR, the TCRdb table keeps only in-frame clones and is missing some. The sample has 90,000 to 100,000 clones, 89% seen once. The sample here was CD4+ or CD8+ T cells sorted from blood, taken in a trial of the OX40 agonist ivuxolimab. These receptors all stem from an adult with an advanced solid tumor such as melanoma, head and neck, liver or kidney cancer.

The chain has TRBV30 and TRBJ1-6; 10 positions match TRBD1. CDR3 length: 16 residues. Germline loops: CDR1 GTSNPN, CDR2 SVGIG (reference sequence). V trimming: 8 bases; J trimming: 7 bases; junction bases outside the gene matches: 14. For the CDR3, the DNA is TGTGCCGGGACAGGGGTTGCGTCTTTGGGGAATTCACCCCTCCACTTT. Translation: CAGTGVASLGNSPLHF.

CDR3 sequence: CASSLGQGGNSPLHF. For the CDR3, the DNA is TGTGCCAGCAGCCTAGGACAGGGCGGGAATTCACCCCTCCACTTT. The chain joins TRBV6-5 to TRBJ1-6, with TRBD1 identical over 8 bases. Losses at the gene ends were 6 bases for V and 7 bases for J; bases not matched to a gene: 8. Germline assignment: CDR1 MNHEY and CDR2 SVGAGI. The CDR3 extends over 15 amino acids.

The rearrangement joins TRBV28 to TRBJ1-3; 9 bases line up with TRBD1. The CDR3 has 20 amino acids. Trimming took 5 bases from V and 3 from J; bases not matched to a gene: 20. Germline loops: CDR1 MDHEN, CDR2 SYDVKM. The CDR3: CASSPISGQGPLEYGNTIYF. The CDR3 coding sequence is TGTGCCAGCAGTCCTATATCGGGACAGGGCCCGCTAGAATATGGAAACACCATATATTTT.

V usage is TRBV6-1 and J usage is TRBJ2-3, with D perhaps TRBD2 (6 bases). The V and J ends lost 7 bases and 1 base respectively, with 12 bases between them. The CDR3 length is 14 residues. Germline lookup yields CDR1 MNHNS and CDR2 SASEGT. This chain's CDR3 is CASTGVLGTDTQYF. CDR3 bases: TGTGCCAGCACGGGGGTTTTGGGCACAGATACGCAGTATTTT.

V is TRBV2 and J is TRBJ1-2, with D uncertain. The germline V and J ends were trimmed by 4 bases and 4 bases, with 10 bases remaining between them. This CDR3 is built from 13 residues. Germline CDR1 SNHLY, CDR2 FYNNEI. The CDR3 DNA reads TGTGCCAGCAGTGCTACAGAGGGCTATGGCTACACCTTC. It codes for CASSATEGYGYTF.

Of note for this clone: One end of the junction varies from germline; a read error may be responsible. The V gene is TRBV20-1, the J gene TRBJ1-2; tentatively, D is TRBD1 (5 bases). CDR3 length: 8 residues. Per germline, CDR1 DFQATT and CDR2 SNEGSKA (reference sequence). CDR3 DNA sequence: TGCAGTGCTAGAGGCCACAGGTTC. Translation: CSARGHRF.

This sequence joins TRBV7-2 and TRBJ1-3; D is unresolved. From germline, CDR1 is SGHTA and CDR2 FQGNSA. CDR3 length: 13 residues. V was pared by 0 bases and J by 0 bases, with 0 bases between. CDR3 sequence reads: CASSLASGNTIYF. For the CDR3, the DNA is TGTGCCAGCAGCTTAGCCTCTGGAAACACCATATATTTT.

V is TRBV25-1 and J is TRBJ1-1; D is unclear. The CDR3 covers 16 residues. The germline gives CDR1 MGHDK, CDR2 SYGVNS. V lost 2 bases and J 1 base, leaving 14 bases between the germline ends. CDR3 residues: CASSESGDRGNTEAFF. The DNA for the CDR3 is TGTGCCAGCAGTGAAAGTGGAGATCGGGGGAACACTGAAGCTTTCTTT.

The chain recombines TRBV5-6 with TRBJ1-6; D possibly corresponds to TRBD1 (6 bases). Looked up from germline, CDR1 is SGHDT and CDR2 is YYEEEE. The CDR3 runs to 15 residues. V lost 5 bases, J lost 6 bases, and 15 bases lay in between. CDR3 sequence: CASRSNGQFNSPLHF. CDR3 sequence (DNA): TGTGCCAGCAGGTCAAATGGACAGTTTAATTCACCCCTCCACTTT. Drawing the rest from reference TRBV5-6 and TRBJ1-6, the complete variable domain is DAGVTQSPTHLIKTRGQQVTLRCSPKSGHDTVSWYQQALGQGPQFIFQYYEEEERQRGNFPDRFSGHQFPNYSSELNVNALLLGDSALYLCASRSNGQFNSPLHFGNGTRLTVT.

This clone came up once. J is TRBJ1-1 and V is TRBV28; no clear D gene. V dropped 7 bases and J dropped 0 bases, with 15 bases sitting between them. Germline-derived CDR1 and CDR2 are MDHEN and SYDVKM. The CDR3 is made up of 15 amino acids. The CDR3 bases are TGTGCCAGCAATCCCCTGGGCAGTTTGAACACTGAAGCTTTCTTT. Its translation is CASNPLGSLNTEAFF.

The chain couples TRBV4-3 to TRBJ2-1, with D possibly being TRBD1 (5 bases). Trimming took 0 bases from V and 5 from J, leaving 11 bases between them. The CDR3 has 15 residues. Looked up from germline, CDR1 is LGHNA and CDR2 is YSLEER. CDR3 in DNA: TGCGCCAGCAGCCAAGATAGATGGACAAACAATGAGCAGTTCTTC. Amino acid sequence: CASSQDRWTNNEQFF.

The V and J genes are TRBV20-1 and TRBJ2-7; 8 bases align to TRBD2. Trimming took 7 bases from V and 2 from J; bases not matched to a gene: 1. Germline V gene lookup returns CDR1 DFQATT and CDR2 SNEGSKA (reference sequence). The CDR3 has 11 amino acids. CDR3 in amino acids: CSGRGAYEQYF. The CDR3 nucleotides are TGCAGTGGGCGGGGGGCCTACGAGCAGTACTTC.